This entry concerns a single T cell receptor (beta chain). The target antigen is unknown. TCRdb reprocessed the 5' RACE reads, with one entry per CDR3 protein and no DNA. The table for this sample gives nearly 450,000 distinct CDR3 sequences. This sample was taken from a study of monozygotic twins with inflammatory bowel disease. Study-level findings and limits: Researchers reported no repertoire similarity difference between concordant and discordant twins, possibly from limited power.

Per germline, CDR1 SGHAT and CDR2 FQNNGV. This CDR3 spans 13 amino acids. This clonotype was sampled from a human donor with ulcerative colitis or Crohn's disease, or a healthy co-twin of an affected twin (not recorded which). Specimen: blood. This chain connects TRBV11-2 to TRBJ1-3. This chain's CDR3 is CASTKLAGNTIYF.